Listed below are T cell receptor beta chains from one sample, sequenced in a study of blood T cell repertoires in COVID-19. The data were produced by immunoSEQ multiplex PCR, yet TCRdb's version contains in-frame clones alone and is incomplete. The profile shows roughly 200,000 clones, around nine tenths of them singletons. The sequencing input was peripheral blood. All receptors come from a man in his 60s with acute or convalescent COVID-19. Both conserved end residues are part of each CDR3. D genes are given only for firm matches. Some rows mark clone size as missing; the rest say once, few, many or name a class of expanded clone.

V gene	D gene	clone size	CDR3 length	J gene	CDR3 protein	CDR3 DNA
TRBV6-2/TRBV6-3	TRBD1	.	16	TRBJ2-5	CASSYSGTGAQETQYF	TGTGCCAGCAGTTACTCTGGGACAGGAGCCCAAGAGACCCAGTACTTC
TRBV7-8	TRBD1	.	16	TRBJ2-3	CASSLGRTGRTDTQYF	TGTGCCAGCAGCTTAGGCCGGACAGGGCGCACAGATACGCAGTATTTT
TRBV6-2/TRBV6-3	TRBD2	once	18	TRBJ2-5	CASSRPGTSGGPRETQYF	TGTGCCAGCAGCAGACCCGGGACTAGCGGGGGTCCCCGGGAGACCCAGTACTTC
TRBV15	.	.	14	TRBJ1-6	CATSRDLGDSPLHF	TGTGCCACCAGCAGAGATTTGGGCGATTCACCCCTCCACTTT
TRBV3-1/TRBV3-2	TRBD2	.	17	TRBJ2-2	CASSQPPWRGGTGELFF	TGTGCCAGCAGCCAACCCCCTTGGCGGGGGGGGACCGGGGAGCTGTTTTTT
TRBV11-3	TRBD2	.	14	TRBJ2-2	CASSIAGGTGELFF	TGTGCCAGCAGCATAGCGGGGGGAACCGGGGAGCTGTTTTTT
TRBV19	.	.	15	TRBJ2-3	CASSIPQGRTDTQYF	TGTGCCAGTAGTATCCCCCAGGGGCGCACAGATACGCAGTATTTT
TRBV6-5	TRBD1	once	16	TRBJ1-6	CASSYGNRGLNSPLHF	TGTGCCAGCAGTTACGGTAACAGGGGGCTTAATTCACCCCTCCACTTT
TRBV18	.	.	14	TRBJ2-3	CASSPGLPGDTQYF	TGTGCCAGCTCACCGGGACTGCCGGGGGATACGCAGTATTTT
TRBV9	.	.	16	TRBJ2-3	CASSSYAGPSTDTQYF	TGTGCCAGCAGCTCTTATGCGGGGCCGTCCACAGATACGCAGTATTTT
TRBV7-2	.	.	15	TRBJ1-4	CASSSRAGGAEKLFF	TGTGCCAGCAGCTCACGGGCGGGGGGCGCTGAAAAACTGTTTTTT
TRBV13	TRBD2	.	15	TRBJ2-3	CASSLSGKRGDTQYF	TGTGCCAGCAGCTTAAGCGGGAAAAGGGGAGATACGCAGTATTTT
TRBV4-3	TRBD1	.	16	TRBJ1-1	CASSQDSTGENTEAFF	TGCGCCAGCAGCCAAGATAGCACAGGGGAGAACACTGAAGCTTTCTTT
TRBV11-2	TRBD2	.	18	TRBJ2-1	CASSLDYRVAGGYNEQFF	TGTGCCAGCAGCTTAGATTATCGGGTAGCGGGGGGATACAATGAGCAGTTCTTC
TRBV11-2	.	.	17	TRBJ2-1	CASSLLAAGRFYNEQFF	TGTGCCAGCAGCCTATTAGCGGCGGGGCGGTTCTACAATGAGCAGTTCTTC
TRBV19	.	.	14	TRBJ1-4	CASSIERSPGGLFF	TGTGCCAGTAGTATAGAGCGATCTCCCGGGGGACTGTTTTTT
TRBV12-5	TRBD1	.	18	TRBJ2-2	CASQRTGITGRNTGELFF	TGTGCTAGCCAAAGGACAGGGATAACCGGTCGGAACACCGGGGAGCTGTTTTTT
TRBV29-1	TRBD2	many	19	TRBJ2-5	CSVEFYSGGHSVSQETQYF	TGCAGCGTTGAATTCTATAGCGGGGGGCACTCCGTGTCCCAAGAGACCCAGTACTTC
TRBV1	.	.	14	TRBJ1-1	CTSSQGWRNTEAFF	TGCACCAGCAGCCAAGGTTGGAGGAACACTGAAGCTTTCTTT
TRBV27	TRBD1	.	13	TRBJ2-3	CASRGTARNTQYF	TGTGCCAGCAGAGGGACAGCACGAAATACGCAGTATTTT
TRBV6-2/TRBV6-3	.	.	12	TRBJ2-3	CASSPETDTQYF	TGTGCCAGCAGTCCGGAGACAGATACGCAGTATTTT
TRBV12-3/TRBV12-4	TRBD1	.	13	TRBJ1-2	CASIPGTGDGYTF	TGTGCCAGCATCCCCGGGACAGGTGATGGCTACACCTTC
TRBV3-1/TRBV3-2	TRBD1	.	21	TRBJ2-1	CASSQATRTGGDPSSYNEQFF	TGTGCCAGCAGCCAAGCCACCCGGACAGGGGGAGATCCGAGCTCCTACAATGAGCAGTTCTTC
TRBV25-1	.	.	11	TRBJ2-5	CASSRSARQYF	TGTGCCAGCAGTCGTAGCGCCCGCCAGTACTTC
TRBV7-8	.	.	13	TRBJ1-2	CASSHAGGRGYTF	TGTGCCAGCAGTCATGCGGGGGGCCGAGGCTACACCTTC
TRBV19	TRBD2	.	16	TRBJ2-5	CASSIDGSGTQETQYF	TGTGCCAGTAGTATAGATGGGAGCGGGACCCAAGAGACCCAGTACTTC
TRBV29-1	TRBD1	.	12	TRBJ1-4	CSGGTGYEKLFF	TGCAGCGGAGGGACAGGGTATGAAAAACTGTTTTTT
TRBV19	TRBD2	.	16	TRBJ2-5	CASSIGLAGGWETQYF	TGTGCCAGTAGTATCGGACTAGCGGGGGGGTGGGAGACCCAGTACTTC
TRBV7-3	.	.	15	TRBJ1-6	CASSPGPLPDSPLHF	TGTGCCAGCAGCCCTGGGCCACTGCCTGATTCACCCCTCCACTTT
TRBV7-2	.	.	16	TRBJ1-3	CASSFLGGAAGNTIYF	TGTGCCAGCAGCTTCCTGGGGGGGGCTGCGGGAAACACCATATATTTT
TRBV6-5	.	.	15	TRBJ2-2	CASSYGERPPGELFF	TGTGCCAGCAGTTACGGAGAGAGACCCCCCGGGGAGCTGTTTTTT
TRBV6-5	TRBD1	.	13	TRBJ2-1	CASKGTGAVQQFF	TGTGCCAGCAAGGGGACAGGAGCGGTTCAGCAGTTCTTC
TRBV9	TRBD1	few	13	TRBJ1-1	CASSPRTGTEAFF	TGTGCCAGCAGCCCGAGGACAGGCACTGAAGCTTTCTTT
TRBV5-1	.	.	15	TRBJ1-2	CASSKDSKIDYGYTF	TGCGCCAGCAGCAAGGACAGTAAGATTGACTATGGCTACACCTTC
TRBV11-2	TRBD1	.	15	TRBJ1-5	CASSLGQGTYQPQHF	TGTGCCAGCAGCTTAGGACAGGGAACCTATCAGCCCCAGCATTTT
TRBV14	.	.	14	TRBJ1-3	CASGGSNSGNTIYF	TGTGCCAGCGGAGGGAGTAACTCTGGAAACACCATATATTTT
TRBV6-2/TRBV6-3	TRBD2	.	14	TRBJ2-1	CASSLGLASTEQFF	TGTGCCAGCAGTTTGGGACTAGCTTCTACTGAGCAGTTCTTC
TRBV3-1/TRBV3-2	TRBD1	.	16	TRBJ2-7	CASSQGDRVSSYEQYF	TGTGCCAGCAGCCAAGGGGACAGGGTTAGCTCCTACGAGCAGTACTTC
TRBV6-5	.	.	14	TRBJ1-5	CASSSAGGNQPQHF	TGTGCCAGCAGCTCCGCGGGGGGCAATCAGCCCCAGCATTTT
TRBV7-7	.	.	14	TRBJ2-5	CASSLEKGAETQYF	TGTGCCAGCAGCTTAGAAAAGGGAGCAGAGACCCAGTACTTC
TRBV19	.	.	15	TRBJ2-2	CASSRKLDSHRELFF	TGTGCCAGTAGTAGGAAACTCGACAGTCACCGGGAGCTGTTTTTT
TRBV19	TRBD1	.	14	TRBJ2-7	CASSILGQGGEQYF	TGTGCCAGTAGTATTCTGGGACAGGGAGGCGAGCAGTACTTC
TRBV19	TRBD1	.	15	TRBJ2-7	CASSLLWTGIYEQYF	TGTGCCAGTAGCCTATTGTGGACAGGGATATACGAGCAGTACTTC
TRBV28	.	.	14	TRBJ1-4	CASSVAPGSEKLFF	TGTGCCAGCAGTGTGGCCCCAGGTAGTGAAAAACTGTTTTTT
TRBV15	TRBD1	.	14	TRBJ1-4	CATSRGQASEKLFF	TGTGCCACCAGCAGGGGACAGGCTAGCGAAAAACTGTTTTTT
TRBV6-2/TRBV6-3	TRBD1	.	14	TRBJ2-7	CASSFGQVTYEQYF	TGTGCCAGCAGTTTTGGACAGGTTACCTACGAGCAGTACTTC
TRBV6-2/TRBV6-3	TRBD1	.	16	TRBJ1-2	CASSRLTGLANYGYTF	TGTGCCAGCAGCCGACTGACAGGGCTGGCTAACTATGGCTACACCTTC
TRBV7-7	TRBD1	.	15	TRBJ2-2	CASSSTGTGSGELFF	TGTGCCAGCAGCTCAACTGGGACAGGGAGCGGGGAGCTGTTTTTT
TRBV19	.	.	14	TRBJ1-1	CASCERARNTEAFF	TGTGCCAGTTGCGAGAGGGCACGGAACACTGAAGCTTTCTTT
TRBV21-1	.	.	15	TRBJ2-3	CASSKHGGRTDTQYF	TGTGCCAGCAGCAAACACGGGGGGCGCACAGATACGCAGTATTTT
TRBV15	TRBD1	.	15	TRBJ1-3	CATSRTGGSADTIYF	TGTGCCACCAGCAGGACAGGGGGCTCGGCGGACACCATATATTTT
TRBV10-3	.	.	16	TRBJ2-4	CAISEMGQLAKNIQYF	TGTGCCATCAGTGAGATGGGACAACTAGCCAAAAACATTCAGTACTTC
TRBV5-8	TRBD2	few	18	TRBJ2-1	CASSLAGTSGGAWDEQFF	TGTGCCAGCAGCCTCGCCGGGACTAGCGGGGGGGCTTGGGATGAGCAGTTCTTC
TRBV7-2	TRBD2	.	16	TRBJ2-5	CASSRLGRGGFGTQYF	TGTGCCAGCAGCCGCCTAGGGCGGGGGGGCTTCGGGACCCAGTACTTC
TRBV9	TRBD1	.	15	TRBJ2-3	CASSPRDSYTDTQYF	TGTGCCAGCAGCCCCCGGGACAGCTACACAGATACGCAGTATTTT
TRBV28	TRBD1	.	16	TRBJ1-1	CASSVTQGQTNTEAFF	TGTGCCAGCAGCGTAACCCAGGGACAGACTAACACTGAAGCTTTCTTT
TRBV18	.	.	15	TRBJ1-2	CASSPRQGGSHPYTF	TGTGCCAGCTCACCCCGCCAGGGTGGGTCCCACCCCTACACCTTC
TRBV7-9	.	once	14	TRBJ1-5	CASSFGTPNQPQHF	TGTGCCAGCAGCTTCGGGACACCTAATCAGCCCCAGCATTTT
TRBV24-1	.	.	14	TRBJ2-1	CATSDNDSLGEQFF	TGTGCCACCAGTGATAACGACTCCCTGGGTGAGCAGTTCTTC
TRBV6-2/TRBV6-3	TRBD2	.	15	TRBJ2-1	CASSIWSSGGNEQFF	TGTGCCAGCAGCATCTGGTCTAGCGGGGGAAATGAGCAGTTCTTC